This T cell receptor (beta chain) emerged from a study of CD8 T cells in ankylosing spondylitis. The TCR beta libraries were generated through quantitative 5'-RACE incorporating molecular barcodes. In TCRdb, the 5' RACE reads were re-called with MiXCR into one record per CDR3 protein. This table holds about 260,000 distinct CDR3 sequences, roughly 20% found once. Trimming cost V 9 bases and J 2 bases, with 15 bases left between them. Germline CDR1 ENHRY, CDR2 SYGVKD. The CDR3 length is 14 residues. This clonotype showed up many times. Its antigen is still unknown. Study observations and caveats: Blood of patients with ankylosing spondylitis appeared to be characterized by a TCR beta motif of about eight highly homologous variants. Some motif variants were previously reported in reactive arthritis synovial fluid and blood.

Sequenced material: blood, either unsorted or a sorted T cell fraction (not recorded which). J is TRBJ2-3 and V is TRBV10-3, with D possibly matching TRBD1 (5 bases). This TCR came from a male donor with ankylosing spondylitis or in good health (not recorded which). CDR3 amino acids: CAMSSRAYTDTQYF. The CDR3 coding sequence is TGTGCCATGTCCAGCAGGGCTTACACAGATACGCAGTATTTT.